One sample yielded the 30 T cell receptor beta chains listed below, sequenced in a study of T cell repertoires in cytomegalovirus infection (dated by TCRdb to between 2018 and 2021). These receptors' antigens are unknown. The meaning of the sample's treatment or condition label: in vitro stimulation with specific CMV peptide epitopes to enrich CMV-specific T cells. TCRdb shows the sequencer as Illumina HiSeq 1500. TCRdb passed the public sequencing reads through fastp at Q25 and MiXCR, retaining productive beta sequences. CDR3 protein sequences are deduplicated, and each keeps its most common genes and DNA. The sample includes around 800,000 distinct CDR3 sequences, with 30% to 35% observed a single time. Around 12% of the sample rests with the top ten. The source was cultured CD8+ T cells from PBMCs, collected from culture after CMV antigen stimulation. The source of these receptors is a human donor in good health (CMV status not recorded). Some clones in this sample may be carry-over from other donors' samples.

This clonotype was seen a handful of times. The chain employs TRBV11-1 and TRBJ2-1; TRBD1 aligns across 10 bases. Looked up from germline, CDR1 is SGHAT and CDR2 is FQDESV (reference sequence). Trimming at V came to 0 bases and at J to 7 bases, leaving 6 bases not matched to a gene. CDR3 size: 16 residues. CDR3 in amino acids: CASSLARDRGRNEQFF. The CDR3 region has the DNA TGTGCCAGCAGCTTAGCCCGGGACAGGGGACGTAATGAGCAGTTCTTC. The whole variable domain, remainder taken from reference TRBV11-1 and TRBJ2-1, is EAEVAQSPRYKITEKSQAVAFWCDPISGHATLYWYRQILGQGPELLVQFQDESVVDDSQLPKDRFSAERLKGVDSTLKIQPAELGDSAMYLCASSLARDRGRNEQFFGPGTRLTVL.

This rearrangement joins TRBV20-1 to TRBJ2-5; possible D gene TRBD2, 6 bases. The CDR3 is made up of 14 amino acids. Germline CDR1 and CDR2: DFQATT and SNEGSKA (reference sequence). V was shortened by 0 bases and J by 0 bases, with 8 bases between the two germline ends. The CDR3 DNA reads TGCAGTGCTAGAGATTGGGGGGACCAAGAGACCCAGTACTTC. Its translation is CSARDWGDQETQYF.

V and J are TRBV15 and TRBJ1-1; tentatively, D is TRBD1 (5 bases). CDR1 is LNHNV and CDR2 is YYDKDF in the germline V gene (reference sequence). With 0 bases removed from V and 5 bases from J, the gap between germline ends came to 13 bases. The CDR3 consists of 15 residues. As DNA, the CDR3 is TGTGCCACCAGCAGAGATGCGGGTAGGGGAACTGAAGCTTTCTTT. Amino acid sequence: CATSRDAGRGTEAFF.

This clonotype was detected only a few times. The chain couples TRBV7-6 to TRBJ2-3; TRBD1 might be the D (6 bases). The germline V gene encodes CDR1 SGHVS and CDR2 FNYEAQ. The CDR3 has 14 residues. V was clipped by 5 bases and J by 4 bases, with 13 bases between them. DNA for the CDR3: TGTGCCAGCAGCCCACAACAGGGCCCAGATACGCAGTATTTT. The encoded protein is CASSPQQGPDTQYF.

The V call is TRBV5-4, the J call TRBJ2-2, with a weak D call TRBD1 (5 bases). V was shortened by 0 bases and J by 6 bases, with 12 bases between the two germline ends. The germline gives CDR1 SGHNT, CDR2 YYREEE (reference sequence). The CDR3 totals 15 residues. Written as DNA, the CDR3 is TGTGCCAGCAGCTTGGTGACAGAGGTCCCCGGGGAGCTGTTTTTT. It encodes CASSLVTEVPGELFF.

This clonotype was picked up a small number of times. This sequence joins TRBV6-6 and TRBJ2-3; 12 positions agree with TRBD2. Germline V lookup: CDR1 MNHNY, CDR2 SVGAGI (reference sequence). The CDR3 is made up of 19 amino acids. V was clipped by 5 bases and J by 5 bases; unmatched bases: 17. The CDR3 region is CASSTPRTSGAPGRDTQYF. For the CDR3, the DNA is TGTGCCAGCAGTACTCCCCGGACTAGCGGGGCCCCGGGGAGAGATACGCAGTATTTT.

There are a few counts of this clonotype. The V call is TRBV6-5, the J call TRBJ1-5, with a possible D match to TRBD1 (5 bases). V was cut by 2 bases and J by 2 bases, with 10 bases left in between. The germline CDR1 and CDR2 sequences are MNHEY and SVGAGI. The CDR3 has 15 amino acids. The CDR3 sequence: CASSYGGAGNQPQHF. The CDR3 DNA reads TGTGCCAGCAGTTACGGTGGGGCGGGCAATCAGCCCCAGCATTTT.

This clonotype was observed a single time. The junction departs from germline at one end; a sequencing error may be responsible. This chain uses TRBV7-2 with TRBJ2-3; the D gene is possibly TRBD2 (6 bases). Germline V gene lookup returns CDR1 SGHTA and CDR2 FQGNSA. The CDR3 is made up of 17 amino acids. CDR3 bases: TGTGTCAGCAGCTTATTACCTCGACTAGTAATGACAGATACGCAGTATTTT. Translated, it gives CVSSLLPRLVMTDTQYF.

This clonotype was seen many times. The gene calls are TRBV7-2 and TRBJ1-2; possible D gene TRBD1, 6 bases. V lost 5 bases, J lost 1 base, and 8 bases lay in between. The CDR3 runs to 13 residues. Germline assignment: CDR1 SGHTA and CDR2 FQGNSA. CDR3 protein: CASSQDSNYGYTF. The CDR3 DNA is TGTGCCAGCAGCCAGGACAGTAACTATGGCTACACCTTC.

This clonotype was seen a handful of times. This chain connects TRBV7-9 to TRBJ2-5; no clear D gene. The V gene lost 0 bases and the J gene lost 1 base, with 9 bases spanning the gap. This CDR3 is 15 amino acids long. The germline CDR1 and CDR2 sequences are SEHNR and FQNEAQ (reference sequence). CDR3 nucleotide sequence: TGTGCCAGCAGCTTAGCGCATAACTTCCAAGAGACCCAGTACTTC. It specifies CASSLAHNFQETQYF.

J is TRBJ2-1 and V is TRBV3-1, with D hard to call. CDR3 length equals 14 residues. V was pared by 1 base and J by 1 base, with 5 bases between. Looked up from germline, CDR1 is LGHDT and CDR2 is YNNKEL (reference sequence). CDR3 DNA sequence: TGTGCCAGCAGCCAAGCTCATTCCTACAATGAGCAGTTCTTC. Translated: CASSQAHSYNEQFF.

This clonotype has a handful of counts. CDR3 protein: CASSQWTYTEAFF. The CDR3, as DNA: TGCGCCAGCAGTCAATGGACGTACACTGAAGCTTTCTTT. The chain joins TRBV4-1 to TRBJ1-1; D ambiguous. From germline, CDR1 is MGHRA and CDR2 YSYEKL. This CDR3 has 13 residues. V gave up 6 bases and J gave up 3 bases, with 11 bases separating them.

This clonotype has ten or more counts. This chain uses TRBV6-1 with TRBJ1-4; TRBD1 matches 7 bases. V gave up 0 bases and J gave up 7 bases; unmatched junction bases: 8. The CDR3 runs 16 residues. Per the germline V gene, CDR1 is MNHNS and CDR2 is SASEGT. CDR3 amino acids: CASSEARGGLGEKLFF. The CDR3 coding sequence is TGTGCCAGCAGTGAAGCGCGAGGGGGCTTAGGTGAAAAACTGTTTTTT.

V gene TRBV7-2 combines with J gene TRBJ2-2, with D perhaps matching TRBD1 (6 bases). The CDR3 loop spans 15 amino acids. The germline V gene has CDR1 SGHTA and CDR2 FQGNSA. V was trimmed by 1 base and J by 1 base, leaving 7 bases between them. CDR3 in DNA: TGTGCCAGCAGCTTAGACAGGGAGAACACCGGGGAGCTGTTTTTT. This encodes CASSLDRENTGELFF.

This clonotype was found once. The CDR3 DNA follows: TGTACTAGCAGCTTAGCGAGCCCAGGGCAAGAGACCCAGTACTTC. Its protein is CTSSLASPGQETQYF. The V and J genes are TRBV7-6 and TRBJ2-5; a possible D gene is TRBD2 (6 bases). The V gene's germline CDR1 is SGHVS and CDR2 FNYEAQ. The CDR3 is 15 residues long.

V and J are TRBV25-1 and TRBJ1-4; 7 bases are a match to TRBD1. The V segment lost 6 bases and the J segment 2 bases; nucleotides outside the gene matches: 6. Germline CDR1 reads MGHDK; CDR2 reads SYGVNS. The CDR3 length is 15 residues. The CDR3, as DNA: TGTGCCAGCAGGCAGACAGGGTGGACTAATGAAAAACTGTTTTTT. Protein product: CASRQTGWTNEKLFF.

The genes are TRBV6-1 and TRBJ2-3, with 8 bases that match TRBD2. The CDR3 contains 17 residues. Germline V lookup: CDR1 MNHNS, CDR2 SASEGT. J lost 2 bases, V lost 0 bases, and 7 bases had no gene match. CDR3 coding DNA: TGTGCCAGCAGTGAAGCGCTTACTAGCGGAGACACAGATACGCAGTATTTT. Translated, it gives CASSEALTSGDTDTQYF.

There are a few counts of this clonotype. J is TRBJ1-1 and V is TRBV20-1; possible D gene TRBD1, 6 bases. Trimming left V 7 bases short and J 8 bases short, with 14 bases between. This CDR3 comprises 11 residues. Germline CDR1 DFQATT, CDR2 SNEGSKA (reference sequence). The CDR3 here is CSVTWGPEAFF. The CDR3 nucleotides are TGCAGTGTTACCTGGGGGCCCGAAGCTTTCTTT.

This clonotype was observed a handful of times. For the CDR3, the DNA is TGTGCCAGTAGTACCTCTACCATGAACACTGAAGCTTTCTTT. Protein: CASSTSTMNTEAFF. The chain uses TRBV19 and TRBJ1-1; no reliable D call. Germline V gene data show CDR1 as LNHDA and CDR2 as SQIVND (reference sequence). The germline V and J ends were trimmed by 4 bases and 0 bases, with 9 bases remaining between them. The CDR3 contains 14 residues.

V gene TRBV7-8 combines with J gene TRBJ2-7; tentatively, D is TRBD1 (5 bases). This CDR3 is built from 14 residues. Germline V gene lookup returns CDR1 SGHVS and CDR2 FQNEAQ. V was cut by 1 base and J by 7 bases, with 14 bases left in between. This chain's CDR3 is CASSLEVGAQEQYV. CDR3 nucleotides: TGTGCCAGCAGCTTAGAAGTAGGGGCGCAGGAGCAGTACGTC.

CDR3: CASSSGSAGEFTGELFF. For the CDR3, the DNA is TGTGCCAGCAGTTCTGGCTCAGCGGGGGAGTTCACCGGGGAGCTGTTTTTT. V is TRBV7-9 and J is TRBJ2-2; 8 positions match TRBD2. Germline V CDR1 and CDR2: SEHNR, FQNEAQ (reference sequence). CDR3 length: 17 amino acids. The trim removed 6 bases at V and 4 bases at J, leaving 13 bases unmatched.

This clonotype was seen at least ten times. The V and J genes are TRBV7-8 and TRBJ1-2; no clear D. Germline V CDR1 and CDR2: SGHVS, FQNEAQ. V shed 8 bases and J shed 4 bases, with 11 bases lying between them. The CDR3 loop spans 12 amino acids. CDR3 DNA: TGTGCCAGCGCTGACGGGTCCTATGGCTACACCTTC. Encoded protein: CASADGSYGYTF.

The chain carries TRBV7-2 and TRBJ2-7, with D perhaps matching TRBD1 (6 bases). This CDR3 has 14 amino acids. The V end was cut by 5 bases, the J end by 3 bases, with 14 bases between. Looked up from germline, CDR1 is SGHTA and CDR2 is FQGNSA. This chain's CDR3 is CASSPTAQGYEQYV. CDR3 bases: TGTGCCAGCAGCCCAACGGCACAGGGCTACGAGCAGTACGTC.

This clonotype was observed once. The rearrangement uses TRBV6-2 or TRBV6-3 and TRBJ2-5; D call uncertain. Germline assignment: CDR1 MNHEY and CDR2 SVGEGT. Trimming took 6 bases from V and 1 from J, leaving 12 bases between them. CDR3 length: 14 amino acids. This chain's CDR3 is CASRNIRAQETQYF. CDR3 nucleotides: TGTGCCAGCAGGAACATCAGAGCCCAAGAGACCCAGTACTTC.

In this sample, this clonotype turned up a few times. The V and J genes are TRBV7-9 and TRBJ1-2; TRBD1 might be the D (5 bases). This CDR3 is built from 13 residues. Germline V gene sequence: CDR1 SEHNR, CDR2 FQNEAQ (reference sequence). Trimming removed 4 bases at V and 8 bases at J, with 14 bases between. DNA of the CDR3: TGTGCCAGCAGCTCTACAGGAGGGTGGGGCTACACCTTC. It translates to CASSSTGGWGYTF.

V is TRBV11-2 and J is TRBJ1-5, with D hard to call. The V end was cut by 0 bases, the J end by 7 bases, with 13 bases between. The germline V gene has CDR1 SGHAT and CDR2 FQNNGV. This CDR3 is built from 15 residues. CDR3 nucleotides: TGTGCCAGCAGCTTAGAAAGGAGAGAGCGGCAGCCCCAGCATTTT. This sequence encodes CASSLERRERQPQHF.

This clonotype was counted many times. The chain has TRBV7-8 and TRBJ2-2; unclear D gene. The CDR3 totals 14 residues. Trimming cost V 10 bases and J 7 bases, with 19 bases left between them. The germline V gene has CDR1 SGHVS and CDR2 FQNEAQ. The CDR3 here is CATEEPDSIGELFF. CDR3 in DNA: TGTGCCACCGAGGAACCAGACTCTATCGGGGAGCTGTTTTTT.

This chain links TRBV24-1 with TRBJ1-1; TRBD1 aligns across 8 bases. The CDR3 runs to 13 residues. Germline loops: CDR1 KGHDR, CDR2 SFDVKD. V was clipped by 2 bases and J by 7 bases; unmatched bases: 2. The CDR3 here is CATSDWTGREAFF. The DNA for the CDR3 is TGTGCCACCAGTGATTGGACAGGGCGTGAAGCTTTCTTT.

This clonotype showed up just a few times. This chain uses TRBV6-1 with TRBJ2-5; the match to TRBD1 covers 8 bases. There are 15 residues in the CDR3. Germline loops: CDR1 MNHNS, CDR2 SASEGT. With V trimmed by 5 bases and J by 5 bases, 10 bases remained unmatched. The DNA of the CDR3 is TGTGCCAGCAGTTGGACAGGGCCGAAGGAGGAGACCCAGTACTTC. Its translation is CASSWTGPKEETQYF.

This clonotype came up a few times. The chain uses TRBV6-5 and TRBJ1-5; D not resolved. Germline V gene lookup returns CDR1 MNHEY and CDR2 SVGAGI. Trimming removed 6 bases at V and 5 bases at J, with 14 bases between. The CDR3 length is 14 residues. The CDR3 bases are TGTGCCAGCAGAGACGAGAGTCCCGATCAGCCCCAGCATTTT. It encodes CASRDESPDQPQHF.